This TCR beta chain was observed in a study of metastatic and nonmetastatic thyroid tumors. CDR3 length: 16 amino acids. Germline trimming cut 2 bases from V and 5 bases from J; bases unmatched to any gene: 8. Germline V gene lookup returns CDR1 SGDLS and CDR2 YYNGEE. The table lists this clone with many counts. The sample contains more than one DNA sequence encoding this CDR3. TCRdb recomputed clones from the PCR reads via MiXCR. The table shows over 15,000 clones, with about 27% occurring only once. All patients were treatment-naive before thyroid surgery. The chain joins TRBV9 to TRBJ2-1; 9 nucleotides line up with TRBD1. Sequenced material: tumor tissue. This receptor was taken from a female donor with papillary thyroid cancer or a benign thyroid nodule (not recorded which). Some clones in this sample may be carry-over from other donors' samples. CDR3 sequence reads: CASSVTGQGGDNEQFF. The CDR3 bases are TGTGCCAGCAGCGTTACGGGACAGGGTGGGGACAATGAGCAGTTCTTC.